The sequence of this TCR beta chain was determined in a study of shared clonotypes between healthy human individuals. This CDR3 contains 17 residues. Measured with immunoSEQ multiplex PCR; TCRdb has only the in-frame clones, and not every one. Among 450,000 to 700,000 clones, 95% to 96% were seen once, and the ten largest hold roughly 0.1%. CD8 cells classed as naive were CD45RO-negative and positively selected for CCR7, excluding terminally differentiated effector memory CD45RA+ cells. The chain combines TRBV21-1 with TRBJ2-1; the D call in the table, TRBD2, was not verified against the DNA. TRBV21-1 is noted as a pseudogene. This TCR was sampled from a woman in her thirties in good health. Sequences were obtained from naive CD8+ T cells sorted from blood. CDR3 in amino acids: CASSKIVGTLANNEQFF. CDR3 DNA sequence: TGTGCCAGCAGCAAGATAGTAGGGACTTTAGCAAACAATGAGCAGTTCTTC.